The entry below describes one T cell receptor (beta chain). The sample carries other DNA sequences with the same CDR3. This sample was included in a study of blood T cell repertoires in COVID-19. Study in general: COVID-19 samples from acute and convalescent phases originated in the United States, Italy and Spain. From T cells, B-cell-depleted T cells, or PBMCs came the material, which was cDNA or gDNA.

Germline loops: CDR1 SNHLY, CDR2 FYNNEI. Trimming cost V 6 bases and J 1 base; bases outside gene matches: 2. There are 13 residues in the CDR3. The authors' processing: By means of reference gene primer amplification, nucleated cell counts were estimated. Using immunoSEQ multiplex PCR, the repertoire was profiled, and TCRdb retains in-frame clones only, with some absent. That table furnishes V, J and clone size, whereas the DNA furnished D and trimming. The table lists some 260,000 clones, around nine tenths of them singletons. The sequence was obtained from a middle-aged woman who had recovered from COVID-19. Sequencing was done on a sample of peripheral blood. The chain combines TRBV2 with TRBJ1-2, with 7 bases aligning to TRBD1. The CDR3 DNA reads TGTGCCAGCAGCCGGGACAGTAACTATGGCTACACCTTC. Its protein is CASSRDSNYGYTF.